These 21 T cell receptor beta chains were sequenced from one sample in a study of Graves' ophthalmopathy and Graves' hyperthyroidism. CDR3 regions of TCR beta were amplified from RNA transcripts. HTBI primers served in a first-round RT-PCR, which a second-round multiplex PCR followed. TCRdb re-called the multiplex PCR reads through MiXCR, storing one row per CDR3 protein. The top ten hold 11% of the sample, which has about 1.2 million distinct CDR3 sequences, 36% seen once. Sequences were obtained from peripheral blood or thyroid tissue (not recorded which). These receptor sequences come from an adult man with Graves' hyperthyroidism.

A note on this clonotype: A much larger clonotype is one base distant, so this may be a read error. The V and J genes are TRBV19 and TRBJ1-5, with 8 bases that match TRBD1. The CDR3 loop spans 15 amino acids. CDR1 is LNHDA, CDR2 SQIVND, per germline (reference sequence). Written as DNA, the CDR3 is TGTACCAGTACCGGACAGGGCGTTCTTAATCAGCCCCAGCATTTT. Protein: CTSTGQGVLNQPQHF.

There are many counts of this clonotype. The chain employs TRBV19 and TRBJ2-7, with 10 bases matching TRBD1. V dropped 9 bases and J dropped 7; count of bases not matched to a gene: 15. Germline V lookup: CDR1 LNHDA, CDR2 SQIVND (reference sequence). The CDR3 has 15 amino acids. The CDR3 nucleotides read TGTGCCAGCGGGACAGGGGCGGCCCCCGCAAGGGAGCAGTACTTC. Translation: CASGTGAAPAREQYF.

As regards this clonotype: Being one base from a much bigger clone, this may be a read error. The rearrangement links TRBV7-2 to TRBJ2-7; no definite D call. Trimming took off 1 base at V and 6 bases at J, with 13 bases between the two ends. Germline CDR1 is SGHTA and CDR2 is FQGNSA. This CDR3 spans 14 amino acids. CDR3 loop: CASSLDTTPCEQYF. The CDR3 region has the DNA TGTGCCAGCAGCTTAGACACAACACCCTGCGAGCAGTACTTC.

This clonotype was seen a handful of times. The V gene is TRBV25-1, the J gene TRBJ2-5; weak D call: TRBD2 (5 bases). Trimming left V 9 bases short and J 1 base short, with 18 bases between. The germline V gene encodes CDR1 MGHDK and CDR2 SYGVNS. CDR3 length: 15 residues. The CDR3 sequence: CASFPHGSPQETQYF. The CDR3 DNA follows: TGTGCCAGTTTCCCGCATGGGAGCCCCCAAGAGACCCAGTACTTC.

The chain is built from TRBV12-3 or TRBV12-4 and TRBJ2-2; 8 bases are shared with TRBD1. Trimming removed 5 bases from V and 5 bases from J; junction bases left unmatched: 13. This CDR3 region has 17 residues. The CDR3 coding sequence is TGTGCCAGCAGTGCTACCTTCAGACAGGGGACAACCGGGGAGCTGTTTTTT. Its translation is CASSATFRQGTTGELFF.

Many counts were recorded for this clonotype. The rearrangement links TRBV6-5 to TRBJ1-1; D not resolved. CDR1 is MNHEY and CDR2 is SVGAGI in the germline V gene. Trimming took 6 bases from V and 8 from J, leaving 16 bases between them. The length of the CDR3 is 13 residues. In nucleotides, the CDR3 is TGTGCCAGCAGACACGACCCGCATGGGGAAGCTTTCTTT. Translation gives CASRHDPHGEAFF.

This clonotype occurred many times. The chain has TRBV7-9 and TRBJ1-2; 8 bases line up with TRBD1. Germline CDR1 is SEHNR and CDR2 is FQNEAQ (reference sequence). V shed 5 bases and J 0 bases; nucleotides not matched to a gene: 14. This CDR3 spans 18 amino acids. Here the CDR3 reads CASSLGTGESKTNYGYTF. The CDR3 DNA reads as TGTGCCAGCAGCCTCGGGACAGGAGAGTCAAAAACTAACTATGGCTACACCTTC.

The rearrangement uses TRBV29-1 and TRBJ2-7; TRBD2 might be the D (7 bases). Trimming took off 3 bases at V and 5 bases at J, with 14 bases between the two ends. The CDR3 length is 13 residues. Germline-derived CDR1 and CDR2 are SQVTM and ANQGSEA. DNA for the CDR3: TGCAGCGTTGAGGGGGGGGGCTACGACGAGCAGTACTTC. Translating gives CSVEGGGYDEQYF.

This clonotype occurred a few times. V usage is TRBV20-1 and J usage is TRBJ2-7; tentatively, D is TRBD2 (6 bases). The germline V gene encodes CDR1 DFQATT and CDR2 SNEGSKA (reference sequence). The CDR3 length is 11 residues. V shed 6 bases and J shed 7 bases, with 13 bases lying between them. CDR3 amino acids: CSAPRAGEQYF. In DNA, the CDR3 is TGCAGTGCCCCTCGGGCGGGAGAGCAGTACTTC.

This clonotype was picked up a small number of times. The chain uses TRBV7-2 and TRBJ1-5, with D perhaps matching TRBD1 (6 bases). Germline V lookup: CDR1 SGHTA, CDR2 FQGNSA. The CDR3 is made up of 14 amino acids. V lost 3 bases and J lost 9, with 15 bases in between. The CDR3 region is CASSLQGPGWPQHF. In DNA, the CDR3 is TGTGCCAGCAGCTTGCAGGGGCCTGGATGGCCCCAGCATTTT.

Details on this clonotype: This may be a read error: a much more frequent sequence differs by one nucleotide. The chain employs TRBV29-1 and TRBJ2-7, with 8 bases lining up with TRBD1. Germline CDR1 is SQVTM and CDR2 is ANQGSEA. This CDR3 spans 15 amino acids. The CDR3 nucleotides are TGCAGCGTTGAAGCCGGGACAGGTGGGACCTACAAGCAGTACTTC. Its translation: CSVEAGTGGTYKQYF.

There are many counts of this clonotype. The J gene is TRBJ1-1, the V gene TRBV11-2; a weak D match, TRBD1 (6 bases). This CDR3 contains 13 residues. With 5 bases removed from V and 9 bases from J, the gap between germline ends came to 16 bases. CDR1 is SGHAT, CDR2 FQNNGV, per germline. This CDR3 is CASSPVGGQKAFF. The CDR3 DNA follows: TGTGCCAGCAGCCCAGTGGGGGGGCAAAAAGCTTTCTTT.

Note on this clonotype: A much larger clone is a single base away; this may be a read error. The chain has TRBV25-1 and TRBJ2-7; D remains unclear. Germline CDR1 MGHDK, CDR2 SYGVNS. The CDR3 runs to 14 residues. V lost 9 bases and J lost 1, with 16 bases in between. This CDR3 reads CASSTAPVSYEQYF. The CDR3 DNA reads as TGTGCCAGTAGTACAGCCCCGGTGTCCTACGAGCAGTACTTC.

This clonotype was observed a single time. The chain couples TRBV10-2 to TRBJ1-2; 8 bases map to TRBD1. In germline, CDR1 is WSHSY, CDR2 SAAADI. The junction had 8 bases not matched to a gene; V was cut back by 2 bases and J by 3 bases. CDR3 length: 16 amino acids. The CDR3 spells CASSEPDRAFDYGYTF. CDR3 sequence (DNA): TGCGCCAGCAGTGAGCCGGACAGGGCTTTTGACTATGGCTACACCTTC.

Turning to this clonotype: It is likely a read error, because the conserved phenylalanine at the end of the CDR3 is missing. This CDR3 reads CAISGQGSNQPQHS. The DNA of the CDR3 is TGTGCCATCAGTGGACAGGGAAGTAATCAGCCCCAGCATTCT. This sequence joins TRBV10-3 and TRBJ1-5, with 7 bases matching TRBD1. The germline CDR1 and CDR2 sequences are ENHRY and SYGVKD. The CDR3 consists of 14 residues. The J segment lost 4 bases and the V segment lost 4 bases, leaving 4 bases of the junction unmatched.

The chain combines TRBV20-1 with TRBJ2-6; D possibly uses TRBD1 or TRBD2 (5 bases each). Germline V lookup: CDR1 DFQATT, CDR2 SNEGSKA (reference sequence). Trimming took 6 bases from V and 3 from J, leaving 18 bases between them. The CDR3 spans 16 residues. The CDR3 DNA sequence: TGCAGTGCCATCCAGACCGGGGCCCTTGGGGCCAACGTCCTGACTTTC. Amino acids: CSAIQTGALGANVLTF.

V is TRBV6-2 or TRBV6-3 and J is TRBJ1-5; D not certain. Trimming removed 2 bases from V and 5 bases from J, with 13 bases in between. The CDR3 has 15 amino acids. CDR1 is MNHEY, CDR2 SVGEGT, per germline. The CDR3 DNA is TGTGCCAGCAGTTACGCTATGGTCCGCTATCAGCCCCAGCATTTT. Protein: CASSYAMVRYQPQHF.

This clonotype was seen many times. The V and J genes are TRBV29-1 and TRBJ2-6; D possibly corresponds to TRBD2 (7 bases). CDR1 SQVTM and CDR2 ANQGSEA come from the germline V gene. The CDR3 has 16 amino acids. Trimming removed 3 bases from V and 2 bases from J, with 14 bases in between. Here the CDR3 reads CSVDDLGGAGANVLTF. The CDR3 DNA reads as TGCAGCGTTGATGATTTAGGGGGGGCTGGGGCCAACGTCCTGACTTTC.

The table lists this clonotype with many counts. V usage is TRBV29-1 and J usage is TRBJ2-7; the D call may be TRBD1 or TRBD2 (5 bases each). The CDR3 consists of 12 residues. V lost 7 bases and J lost 2, with 12 bases in between. Germline CDR1 and CDR2: SQVTM and ANQGSEA. CDR3 nucleotide sequence: TGCAGCGCCGGGGACGGTGCCTACGAGCAGTACTTC. It codes for CSAGDGAYEQYF.

The chain is built from TRBV10-3 and TRBJ1-5, with D tentatively TRBD1 (6 bases). V lost 0 bases to trimming and J lost 5 bases, with 11 bases between them. In germline, CDR1 is ENHRY, CDR2 SYGVKD. This CDR3 has 15 residues. The chain's CDR3 is CAISESREGDQPQHF. The CDR3 region has the DNA TGTGCCATCAGTGAGTCTAGGGAGGGGGATCAGCCCCAGCATTTT.

In regard to this clonotype: The CDR3 does not close with the conserved phenylalanine or tryptophan, likely indicating a read error. The chain employs TRBV6-2 or TRBV6-3 and TRBJ2-7, with 10 bases fitting TRBD2. After removal of 5 bases from V and 1 base from J, the junction contained 8 bases not matched to a gene. This CDR3 is built from 16 residues. The germline V gene encodes CDR1 MNHEY and CDR2 SVGEGT. This CDR3 is CASSHRGTSVSYEQYL. The CDR3 DNA reads as TGTGCCAGCAGTCACAGAGGGACTAGCGTTTCCTACGAGCAGTACCTC.